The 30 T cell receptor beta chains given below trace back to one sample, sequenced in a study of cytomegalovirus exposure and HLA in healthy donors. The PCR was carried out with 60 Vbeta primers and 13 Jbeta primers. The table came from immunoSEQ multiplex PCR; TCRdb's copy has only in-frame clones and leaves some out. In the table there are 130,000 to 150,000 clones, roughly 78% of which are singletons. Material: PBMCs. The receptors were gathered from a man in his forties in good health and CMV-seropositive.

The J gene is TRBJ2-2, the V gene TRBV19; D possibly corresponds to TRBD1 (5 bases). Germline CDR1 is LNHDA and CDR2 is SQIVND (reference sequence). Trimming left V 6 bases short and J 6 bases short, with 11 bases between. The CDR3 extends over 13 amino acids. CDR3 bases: TGTGCCAGTAGGACCAGGGTTCCCGGGGAGCTGTTTTTT. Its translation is CASRTRVPGELFF.

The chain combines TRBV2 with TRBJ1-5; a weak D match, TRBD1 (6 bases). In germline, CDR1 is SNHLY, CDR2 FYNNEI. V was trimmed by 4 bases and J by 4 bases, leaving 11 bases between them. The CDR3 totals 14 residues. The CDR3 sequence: CASSVERGNQPQHF. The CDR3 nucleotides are TGTGCCAGCAGTGTGGAGAGGGGGAATCAGCCCCAGCATTTT.

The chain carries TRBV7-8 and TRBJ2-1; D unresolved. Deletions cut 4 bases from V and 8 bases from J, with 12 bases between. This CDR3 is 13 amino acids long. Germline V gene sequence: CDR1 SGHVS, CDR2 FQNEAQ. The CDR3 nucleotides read TGTGCCAGCAGCTACTTAGAGTACGATGAGCAGTTCTTC. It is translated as CASSYLEYDEQFF.

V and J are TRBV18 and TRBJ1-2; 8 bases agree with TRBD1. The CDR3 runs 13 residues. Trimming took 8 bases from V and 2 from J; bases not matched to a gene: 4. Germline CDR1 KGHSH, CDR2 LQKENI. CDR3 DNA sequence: TGTGCCAGCGGGGACAGGAGAAACTATGGCTACACCTTC. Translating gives CASGDRRNYGYTF. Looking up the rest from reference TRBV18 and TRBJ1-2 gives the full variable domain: NAGVMQNPRHLVRRRGQEARLRCSPMKGHSHVYWYRQLPEEGLKFMVYLQKENIIDESGMPKERFSAEFPKEGPSILRIQQVVRGDSAAYFCASGDRRNYGYTFGSGTRLTVV.

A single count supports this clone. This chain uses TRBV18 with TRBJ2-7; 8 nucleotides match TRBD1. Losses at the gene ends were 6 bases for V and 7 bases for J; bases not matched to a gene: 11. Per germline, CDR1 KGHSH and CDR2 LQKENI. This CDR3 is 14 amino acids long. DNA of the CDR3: TGTGCCAGCTCGAATCAGATGGACAGGGATGAGCAGTACTTC. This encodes CASSNQMDRDEQYF. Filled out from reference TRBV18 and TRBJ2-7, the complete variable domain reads NAGVMQNPRHLVRRRGQEARLRCSPMKGHSHVYWYRQLPEEGLKFMVYLQKENIIDESGMPKERFSAEFPKEGPSILRIQQVVRGDSAAYFCASSNQMDRDEQYFGPGTRLTVT.

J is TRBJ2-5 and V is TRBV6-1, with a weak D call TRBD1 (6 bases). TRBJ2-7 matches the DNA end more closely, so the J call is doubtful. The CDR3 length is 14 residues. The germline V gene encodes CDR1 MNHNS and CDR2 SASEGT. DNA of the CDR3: TGTGCCAGCAGTGAAATGGGACAAGGCCACGAGCAGTACTTC. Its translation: CASSEMGQGHEQYF.

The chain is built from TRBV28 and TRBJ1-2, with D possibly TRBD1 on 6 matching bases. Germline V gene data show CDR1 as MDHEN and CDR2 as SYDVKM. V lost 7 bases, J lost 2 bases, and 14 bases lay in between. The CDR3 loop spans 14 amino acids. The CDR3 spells CASTLTQGNYGYTF. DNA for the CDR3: TGTGCCAGCACCCTAACCCAGGGGAACTATGGCTACACCTTC.

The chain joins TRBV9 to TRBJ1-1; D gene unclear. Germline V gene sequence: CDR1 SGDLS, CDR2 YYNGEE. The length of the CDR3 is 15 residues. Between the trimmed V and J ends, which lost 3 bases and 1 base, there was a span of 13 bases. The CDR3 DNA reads TGTGCCAGCAGCGCCCAGGTCGACCCGAACACTGAAGCTTTCTTT. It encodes CASSAQVDPNTEAFF.

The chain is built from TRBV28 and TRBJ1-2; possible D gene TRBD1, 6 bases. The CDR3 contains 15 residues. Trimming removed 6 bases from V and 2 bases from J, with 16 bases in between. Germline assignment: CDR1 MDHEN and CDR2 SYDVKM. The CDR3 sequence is CASSSPRTANYGYTF. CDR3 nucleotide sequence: TGTGCCAGCAGCTCGCCAAGGACAGCGAACTATGGCTACACCTTC.

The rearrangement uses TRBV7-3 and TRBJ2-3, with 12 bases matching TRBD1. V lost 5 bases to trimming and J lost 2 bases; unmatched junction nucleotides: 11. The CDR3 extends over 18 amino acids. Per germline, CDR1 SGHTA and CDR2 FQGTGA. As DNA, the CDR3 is TGTGCCAGCAGCCCTCGCCAGGGACAGGGGGCGAACACAGATACGCAGTATTTT. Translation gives CASSPRQGQGANTDTQYF.

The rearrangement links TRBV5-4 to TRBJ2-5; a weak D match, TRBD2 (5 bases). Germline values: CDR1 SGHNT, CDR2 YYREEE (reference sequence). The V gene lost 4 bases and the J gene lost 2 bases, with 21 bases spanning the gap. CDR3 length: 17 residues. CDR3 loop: CASSPRHGINIQETQYF. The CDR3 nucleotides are TGTGCCAGCAGCCCAAGACACGGGATTAATATTCAAGAGACCCAGTACTTC.

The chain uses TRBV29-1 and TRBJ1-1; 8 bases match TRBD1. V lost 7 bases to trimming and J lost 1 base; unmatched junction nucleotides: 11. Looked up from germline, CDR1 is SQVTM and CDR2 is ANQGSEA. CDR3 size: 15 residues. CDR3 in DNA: TGCAGCGGACACGGGACAGGCGGCGGGAACACTGAAGCTTTCTTT. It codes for CSGHGTGGGNTEAFF.

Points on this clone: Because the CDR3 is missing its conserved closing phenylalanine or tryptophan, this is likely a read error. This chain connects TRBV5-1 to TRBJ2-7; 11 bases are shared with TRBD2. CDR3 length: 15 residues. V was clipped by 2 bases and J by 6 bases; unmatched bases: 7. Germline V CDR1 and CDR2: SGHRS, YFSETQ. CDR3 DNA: TGCGCCAGCAGCTTACTAGCGGGAGCCACCAGCGAGCAGTACCTC. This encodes CASSLLAGATSEQYL.

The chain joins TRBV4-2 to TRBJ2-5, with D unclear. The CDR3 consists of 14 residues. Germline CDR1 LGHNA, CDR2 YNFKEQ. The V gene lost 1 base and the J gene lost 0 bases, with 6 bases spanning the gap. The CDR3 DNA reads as TGTGCCAGCAGCCAAGGGCAGAACCAAGAGACCCAGTACTTC. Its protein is CASSQGQNQETQYF.

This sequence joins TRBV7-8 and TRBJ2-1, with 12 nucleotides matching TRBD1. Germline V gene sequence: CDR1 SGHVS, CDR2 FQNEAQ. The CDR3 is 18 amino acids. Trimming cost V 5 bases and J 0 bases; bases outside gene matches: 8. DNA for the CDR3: TGTGCCAGCAGCCGGGGACAGGGGGCTCCCCCCTCCTACAATGAGCAGTTCTTC. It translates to CASSRGQGAPPSYNEQFF.

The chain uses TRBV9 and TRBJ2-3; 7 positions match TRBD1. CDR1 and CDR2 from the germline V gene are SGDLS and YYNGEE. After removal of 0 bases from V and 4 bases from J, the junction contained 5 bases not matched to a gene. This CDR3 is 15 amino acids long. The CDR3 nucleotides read TGTGCCAGCAGCGTAGGGCACCAGGGGGCAGATACGCAGTATTTT. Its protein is CASSVGHQGADTQYF.

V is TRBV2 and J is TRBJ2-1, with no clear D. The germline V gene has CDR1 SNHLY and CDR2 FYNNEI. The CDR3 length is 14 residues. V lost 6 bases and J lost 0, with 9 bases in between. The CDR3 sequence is CASSQDSSYNEQFF. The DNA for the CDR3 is TGTGCCAGCAGCCAGGATAGCTCCTACAATGAGCAGTTCTTC. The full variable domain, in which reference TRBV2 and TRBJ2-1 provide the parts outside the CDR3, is EPEVTQTPSHQVTQMGQEVILRCVPISNHLYFYWYRQILGQKVEFLVSFYNNEISEKSEIFDDQFSVERPDGSNFTLKIRSTKLEDSAMYFCASSQDSSYNEQFFGPGTRLTVL.

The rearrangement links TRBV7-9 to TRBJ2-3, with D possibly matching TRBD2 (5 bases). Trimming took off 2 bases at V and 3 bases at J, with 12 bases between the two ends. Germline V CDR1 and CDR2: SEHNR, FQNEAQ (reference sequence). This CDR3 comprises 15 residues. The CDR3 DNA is TGTGCCAGCAGCTTATTCGGTGGGAGTACAGATACGCAGTATTTT. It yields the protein CASSLFGGSTDTQYF.

The DNA for the CDR3 is TGTGCCACCAGCAGAGAGGGACTGAGCTCCTACGAGCAGTACTTC. It translates to CATSREGLSSYEQYF. The V call is TRBV15, the J call TRBJ2-7; possible D gene TRBD2, 6 bases. The CDR3 totals 15 residues. Germline CDR1 and CDR2: LNHNV and YYDKDF (reference sequence). The V end lost 0 bases, the J end lost 0 bases, and 9 bases lay between the germline ends.

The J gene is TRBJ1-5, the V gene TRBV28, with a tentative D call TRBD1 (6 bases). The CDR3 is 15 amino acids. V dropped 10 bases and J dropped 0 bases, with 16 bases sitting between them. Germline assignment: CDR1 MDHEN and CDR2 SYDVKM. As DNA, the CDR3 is TGTGCCACCCCCGAGACAGGACCTAGCAATCAGCCCCAGCATTTT. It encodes CATPETGPSNQPQHF.

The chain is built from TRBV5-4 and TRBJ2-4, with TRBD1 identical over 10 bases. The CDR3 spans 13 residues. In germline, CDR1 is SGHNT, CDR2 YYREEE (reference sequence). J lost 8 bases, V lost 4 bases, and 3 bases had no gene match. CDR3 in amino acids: CASSRDRGDIQYF. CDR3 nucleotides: TGTGCCAGCAGCCGGGACAGGGGTGACATTCAGTACTTC.

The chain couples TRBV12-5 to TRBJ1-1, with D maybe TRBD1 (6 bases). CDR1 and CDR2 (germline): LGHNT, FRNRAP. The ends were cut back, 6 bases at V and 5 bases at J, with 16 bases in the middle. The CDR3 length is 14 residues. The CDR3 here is CASGRGAGVTEAFF. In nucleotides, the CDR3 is TGTGCTAGTGGCCGGGGGGCAGGAGTGACTGAAGCTTTCTTT. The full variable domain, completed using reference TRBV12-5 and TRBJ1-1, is DARVTQTPRHKVTEMGQEVTMRCQPILGHNTVFWYRQTMMQGLELLAYFRNRAPLDDSGMPKDRFSAEMPDATLATLKIQPSEPRDSAVYFCASGRGAGVTEAFFGQGTRLTVV.

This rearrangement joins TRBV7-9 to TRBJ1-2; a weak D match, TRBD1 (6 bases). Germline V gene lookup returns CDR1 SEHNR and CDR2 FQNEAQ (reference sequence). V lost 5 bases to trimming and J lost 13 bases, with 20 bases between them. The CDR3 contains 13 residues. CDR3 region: CASSPQGNQLSTF. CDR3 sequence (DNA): TGTGCCAGCAGCCCACAGGGTAATCAGCTATCCACCTTC.

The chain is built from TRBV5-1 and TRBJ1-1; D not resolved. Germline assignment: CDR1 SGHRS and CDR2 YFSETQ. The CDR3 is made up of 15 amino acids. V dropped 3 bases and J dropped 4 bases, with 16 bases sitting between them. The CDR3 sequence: CASSSGAGVATEAFF. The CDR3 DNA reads TGCGCCAGCAGCTCGGGTGCCGGGGTAGCCACTGAAGCTTTCTTT.

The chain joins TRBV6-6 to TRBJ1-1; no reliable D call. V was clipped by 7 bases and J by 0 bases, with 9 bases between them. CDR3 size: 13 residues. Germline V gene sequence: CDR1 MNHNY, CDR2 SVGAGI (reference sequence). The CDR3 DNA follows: TGTGCCAGCAATCCAGTTATGAACACTGAAGCTTTCTTT. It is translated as CASNPVMNTEAFF.

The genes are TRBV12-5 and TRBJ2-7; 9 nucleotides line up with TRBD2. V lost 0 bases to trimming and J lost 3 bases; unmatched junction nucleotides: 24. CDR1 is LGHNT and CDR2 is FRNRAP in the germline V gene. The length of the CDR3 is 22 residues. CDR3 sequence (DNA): TGTGCTAGTGGTTTGGTAAAAGGGAATGGGGGACTAGCCCCCGTCGGCTACTACGAGCAGTACTTC. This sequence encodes CASGLVKGNGGLAPVGYYEQYF. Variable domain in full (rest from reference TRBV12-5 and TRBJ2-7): DARVTQTPRHKVTEMGQEVTMRCQPILGHNTVFWYRQTMMQGLELLAYFRNRAPLDDSGMPKDRFSAEMPDATLATLKIQPSEPRDSAVYFCASGLVKGNGGLAPVGYYEQYFGPGTRLTVT.

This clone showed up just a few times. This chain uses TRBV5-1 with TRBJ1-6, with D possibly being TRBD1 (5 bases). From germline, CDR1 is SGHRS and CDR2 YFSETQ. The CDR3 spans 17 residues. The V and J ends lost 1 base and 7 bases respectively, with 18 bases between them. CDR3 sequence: CASSLSVGNRPNSPLHF. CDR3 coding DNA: TGCGCCAGCAGCTTGTCCGTTGGGAACAGGCCCAATTCACCCCTCCACTTT.

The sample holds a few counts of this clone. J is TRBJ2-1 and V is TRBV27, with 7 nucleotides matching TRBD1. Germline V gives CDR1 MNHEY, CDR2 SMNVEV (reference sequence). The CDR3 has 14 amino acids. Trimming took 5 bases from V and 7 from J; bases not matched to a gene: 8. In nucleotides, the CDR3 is TGTGCCAGCAGTCCCTTTCGGACAGGAAATGAGCAGTTCTTC. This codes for CASSPFRTGNEQFF.

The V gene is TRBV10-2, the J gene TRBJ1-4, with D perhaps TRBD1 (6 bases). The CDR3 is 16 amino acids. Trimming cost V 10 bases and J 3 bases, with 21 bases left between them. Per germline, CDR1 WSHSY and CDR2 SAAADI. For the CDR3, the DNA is TGCGCCACTAAGGCCCATATTGGGACACCTAATGAAAAACTGTTTTTT. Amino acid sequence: CATKAHIGTPNEKLFF.

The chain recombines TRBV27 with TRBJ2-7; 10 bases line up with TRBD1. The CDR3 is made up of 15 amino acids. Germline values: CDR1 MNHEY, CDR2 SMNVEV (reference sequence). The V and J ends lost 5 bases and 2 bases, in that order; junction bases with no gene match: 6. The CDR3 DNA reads TGTGCCAGCAGTCCCGGGACAGGGGCTACCTACGAGCAGTACTTC. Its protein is CASSPGTGATYEQYF.